Following are 9 T cell receptor beta chains from one sample sequenced in a study of CD8+ T cells in alopecia areata (dated by TCRdb to the late 2010s). The library was built by means of the immunoSEQ multiplex PCR assay. To provide template for TCR sequencing, every sample had RNA extracted and reverse transcribed into cDNA. The table was pulled from immuneACCESS by TCRdb, which kept in-frame rearrangements only. Such tables lose some clones; where checked, under half of the loss comes from unresolved V genes, and the rest has no known cause. The sample records about 15,000 clones, about 63% of which are singletons. Of the sample, around 12% falls within the top ten clones. From alopecia areata patients, peripheral blood was collected along with lesional scalp punch biopsies. Sequenced material: skin. Source of these receptors: a human donor with alopecia areata.

In nucleotides, the CDR3 is TGTGCCATCAGTGGGGCCTCACAGGGGGCTCAAGAGACTAGCCGCTACAATGAGCAGTTCTTC. Translating gives CAISGASQGAQETSRYNEQFF. The V call is TRBV10-3, the J call TRBJ2-1, with 9 nucleotides matching TRBD1. CDR3 size: 21 residues. V gave up 4 bases and J gave up 3 bases; unmatched junction bases: 22. Germline V CDR1 and CDR2: ENHRY, SYGVKD.

This chain joins TRBV27 and TRBJ1-4; D gene ambiguous. The CDR3 covers 12 residues. CDR1 is MNHEY, CDR2 SMNVEV, per germline (reference sequence). The germline V and J ends were trimmed by 6 bases and 7 bases, with 9 bases remaining between them. The CDR3 here is CASSFVGEKLFF. Here the CDR3 DNA reads TGTGCCAGCAGCTTCGTGGGTGAAAAACTGTTTTTT.

This sequence joins TRBV19 and TRBJ2-1; TRBD2 matches at 9 bases. Germline V gene data show CDR1 as LNHDA and CDR2 as SQIVND (reference sequence). V lost 8 bases and J lost 4; bases outside the gene matches: 6. The CDR3 is 14 amino acids. The CDR3 region is CASRREGGYNEQFF. CDR3 DNA sequence: TGTGCCAGTCGGCGGGAGGGTGGTTACAATGAGCAGTTCTTC.

The chain uses TRBV18 and TRBJ2-4; D is tentatively TRBD1 or TRBD2 (5 bases each). CDR3 length: 13 residues. Deletions cut 3 bases from V and 8 bases from J, with 11 bases between. From germline, CDR1 is KGHSH and CDR2 LQKENI. The DNA for the CDR3 is TGTGCCAGCTCACCTGAGGGGCGGTACATTCAGTACTTC. Amino acids: CASSPEGRYIQYF.

V usage is TRBV10-1 and J usage is TRBJ1-2, with D uncertain. This CDR3 contains 17 residues. From germline, CDR1 is WNHNN and CDR2 SYGVQD (reference sequence). Trimming took off 5 bases at V and 4 bases at J, with 23 bases between the two ends. In nucleotides, the CDR3 is TGCGCCAGCAGTCGTTTGAAAGGATCGCGAAAGACCTATGGCTACACCTTC. Residues: CASSRLKGSRKTYGYTF.

The chain is built from TRBV6-1 and TRBJ2-2; 7 nucleotides match TRBD1. The CDR3 has 13 amino acids. Per the germline V gene, CDR1 is MNHNS and CDR2 is SASEGT. J was trimmed by 4 bases and V by 7 bases; bases with no gene match: 3. The CDR3 nucleotides read TGTGCCAGCAATAACAGGGGCACCGGGGAGCTGTTTTTT. It is translated as CASNNRGTGELFF.

V usage is TRBV13 and J usage is TRBJ2-7; 14 positions match TRBD2. CDR3 size: 14 residues. V was pared by 5 bases and J by 6 bases, with 3 bases of the junction left unmatched. Per germline, CDR1 PRHDT and CDR2 FYEKMQ (reference sequence). The CDR3 DNA reads TGTGCCAGCAGCCGACTAGCGGGAGGGCTCGAGCAGTACTTC. Translation: CASSRLAGGLEQYF.

The chain joins TRBV27 to TRBJ2-3; tentatively, D is TRBD1 or TRBD2 (7 bases each). V was clipped by 2 bases and J by 6 bases, with 18 bases between them. CDR1 is MNHEY and CDR2 is SMNVEV in the germline V gene (reference sequence). This CDR3 spans 16 amino acids. For the CDR3, the DNA is TGTGCCAGCAGTTTACGGGGTACAGGGGAGGGGGATACGCAGTATTTT. Translation: CASSLRGTGEGDTQYF.

The rearrangement joins TRBV5-4 to TRBJ1-5, with 8 bases that match TRBD1. The J segment lost 6 bases and the V segment lost 0 bases, leaving 14 bases of the junction unmatched. The CDR3 totals 18 residues. CDR1 and CDR2 from the germline V gene are SGHNT and YYREEE (reference sequence). The CDR3 protein is CASSLVRTGPKLGQPQHF. The DNA of the CDR3 is TGTGCCAGCAGCTTGGTCCGGACAGGGCCAAAGCTAGGTCAGCCCCAGCATTTT.